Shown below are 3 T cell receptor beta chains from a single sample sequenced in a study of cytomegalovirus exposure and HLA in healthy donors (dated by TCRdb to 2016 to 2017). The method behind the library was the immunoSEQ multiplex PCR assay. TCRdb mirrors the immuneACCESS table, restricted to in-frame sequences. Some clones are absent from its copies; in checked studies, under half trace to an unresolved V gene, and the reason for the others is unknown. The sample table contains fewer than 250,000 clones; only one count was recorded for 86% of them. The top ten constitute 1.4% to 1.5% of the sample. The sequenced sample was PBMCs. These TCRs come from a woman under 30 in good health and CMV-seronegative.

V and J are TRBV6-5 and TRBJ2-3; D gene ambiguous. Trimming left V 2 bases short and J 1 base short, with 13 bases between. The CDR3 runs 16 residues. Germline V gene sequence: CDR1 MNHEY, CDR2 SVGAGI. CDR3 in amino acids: CASSYTLRTGTDTQYF. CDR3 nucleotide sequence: TGTGCCAGCAGTTACACCTTGCGAACTGGCACAGATACGCAGTATTTT.

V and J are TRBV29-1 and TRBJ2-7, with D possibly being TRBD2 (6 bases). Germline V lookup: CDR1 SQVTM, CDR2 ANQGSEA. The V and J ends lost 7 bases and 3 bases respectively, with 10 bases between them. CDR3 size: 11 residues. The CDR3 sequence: CSAGGGYEQYF. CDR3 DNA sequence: TGCAGCGCCGGGGGTGGCTACGAGCAGTACTTC.

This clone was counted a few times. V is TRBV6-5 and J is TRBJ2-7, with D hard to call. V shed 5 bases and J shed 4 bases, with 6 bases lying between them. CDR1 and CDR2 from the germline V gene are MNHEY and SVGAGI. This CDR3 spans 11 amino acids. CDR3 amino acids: CASSRLYEQYF. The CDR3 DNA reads TGTGCCAGCAGTCGTCTTTACGAGCAGTACTTC.